The next 11 T cell receptor beta chains were all read from a single sample in a study of blood T cell repertoires in COVID-19. This table comes from immunoSEQ multiplex PCR, and its TCRdb copy is limited to in-frame clones, with some not included. The sample shows 280,000 or so clones, around four fifths of them seen only once. Sequencing used peripheral blood. The receptor set was obtained from a woman between 50 and 59 years old who had recovered from COVID-19.

The rearrangement uses TRBV5-6 and TRBJ1-6; tentative D call: TRBD1 (6 bases). There are 15 residues in the CDR3. Germline assignment: CDR1 SGHDT and CDR2 YYEEEE. V gave up 4 bases and J gave up 14 bases, with 22 bases separating them. The CDR3 DNA sequence: TGTGCCAGCAGCCGAACATCGACAGGCGGTAGGGCCCTCCACTTT. Amino acid sequence: CASSRTSTGGRALHF.

The V call is TRBV4-3, the J call TRBJ2-1; D might be TRBD2 (5 bases). Germline CDR1 and CDR2: LGHNA and YSLEER. V gave up 1 base and J gave up 9 bases, with 10 bases separating them. The CDR3 spans 13 residues. For the CDR3, the DNA is TGCGCCAGCAGCCAAGGGGCCCGGGGTGAGCAGTTCTTC. Amino acid sequence: CASSQGARGEQFF.

This clone showed up just a few times. This chain connects TRBV6-5 to TRBJ1-1; D gene ambiguous. V was trimmed by 6 bases and J by 1 base, leaving 6 bases between them. The CDR3 spans 12 residues. Germline assignment: CDR1 MNHEY and CDR2 SVGAGI. The CDR3 is CASRSSNTEAFF. The CDR3 DNA is TGTGCCAGCAGGTCTTCGAACACTGAAGCTTTCTTT.

The chain couples TRBV7-8 to TRBJ2-4, with TRBD2 matching 8 bases. V shed 8 bases and J 0 bases; nucleotides not matched to a gene: 24. Germline CDR1 is SGHVS and CDR2 is FQNEAQ. The CDR3 covers 21 residues. As DNA, the CDR3 is TGTGCCAGCGGCCCCCCTAACCTCTCCGCGGGGGGACTACCAGCCAAAAACATTCAGTACTTC. This encodes CASGPPNLSAGGLPAKNIQYF.

This clone was recorded a few times. Other DNA sequences within the sample encode an identical CDR3. The chain has TRBV19 and TRBJ2-3; 10 positions match TRBD1. Germline lookup yields CDR1 LNHDA and CDR2 SQIVND (reference sequence). J gave up 2 bases and V 4 bases, and 3 bases lay outside the gene matches. The CDR3 covers 15 residues. The CDR3 nucleotides are TGTGCCAGTAGTAGCGGACAGGGGGACACAGATACGCAGTATTTT. Amino acids: CASSSGQGDTDTQYF. Based on the CDR3 plus reference TRBV19 and TRBJ2-3, the full variable domain is DGGITQSPKYLFRKEGQNVTLSCEQNLNHDAMYWYRQDPGQGLRLIYYSQIVNDFQKGDIAEGYSVSREKKESFPLTVTSAQKNPTAFYLCASSSGQGDTDTQYFGPGTRLTVL.

The genes are TRBV2 and TRBJ1-2; 10 bases are shared with TRBD1. The CDR3 extends over 14 amino acids. V gave up 6 bases and J gave up 6 bases; unmatched junction bases: 7. Germline CDR1 and CDR2: SNHLY and FYNNEI. The CDR3 sequence: CASRYRTGGDGYTF. The CDR3 DNA reads TGTGCCAGCAGGTACCGGACAGGGGGTGATGGCTACACCTTC.

This sequence joins TRBV4-1 and TRBJ2-7, with D possibly TRBD1 on 6 matching bases. Germline V CDR1 and CDR2: MGHRA, YSYEKL. Trimming stripped 4 bases from V and 6 bases from J, with 22 bases between. CDR3 length: 16 amino acids. CDR3 sequence: CASSRDTGILPSEQYF. CDR3 nucleotide sequence: TGCGCCAGCAGCCGGGACACGGGAATTCTTCCTAGCGAGCAGTACTTC.

The J gene is TRBJ1-3, the V gene TRBV10-3, with 7 bases fitting TRBD1. Germline trimming cut 11 bases from V and 0 bases from J; bases unmatched to any gene: 13. This CDR3 region has 16 residues. Germline V gene sequence: CDR1 ENHRY, CDR2 SYGVKD. CDR3: CAVRTGHPNSGNTIYF. The CDR3 DNA follows: TGTGCCGTTCGGACAGGCCACCCGAACTCTGGAAACACCATATATTTT.

The J gene is TRBJ1-5, the V gene TRBV6-2 or TRBV6-3; D is unresolved. The V gene's germline CDR1 is MNHEY and CDR2 SVGEGT. The CDR3 spans 13 residues. V lost 5 bases, J lost 2 bases, and 7 bases lay in between. The CDR3 bases are TGTGCCAGCAGTGGGCAGCGCAATCAGCCCCAGCATTTT. Its translation is CASSGQRNQPQHF.

This sequence joins TRBV6-5 and TRBJ2-7; tentative D call: TRBD1 (5 bases). Germline V gene data show CDR1 as MNHEY and CDR2 as SVGAGI. The V gene lost 10 bases and the J gene lost 6 bases, with 19 bases spanning the gap. The CDR3 spans 13 residues. CDR3 loop: CATLMAGYREQYF. DNA of the CDR3: TGTGCCACCCTGATGGCAGGGTATCGCGAGCAGTACTTC.

The chain carries TRBV19 and TRBJ1-1, with TRBD1 as a possible D gene (5 bases). The CDR3 covers 15 residues. V was cut by 3 bases and J by 0 bases, with 11 bases left in between. Germline V gene lookup returns CDR1 LNHDA and CDR2 SQIVND (reference sequence). The CDR3 DNA follows: TGTGCCAGTAGTATGGGAGGGGTCATGAACACTGAAGCTTTCTTT. It translates to CASSMGGVMNTEAFF.